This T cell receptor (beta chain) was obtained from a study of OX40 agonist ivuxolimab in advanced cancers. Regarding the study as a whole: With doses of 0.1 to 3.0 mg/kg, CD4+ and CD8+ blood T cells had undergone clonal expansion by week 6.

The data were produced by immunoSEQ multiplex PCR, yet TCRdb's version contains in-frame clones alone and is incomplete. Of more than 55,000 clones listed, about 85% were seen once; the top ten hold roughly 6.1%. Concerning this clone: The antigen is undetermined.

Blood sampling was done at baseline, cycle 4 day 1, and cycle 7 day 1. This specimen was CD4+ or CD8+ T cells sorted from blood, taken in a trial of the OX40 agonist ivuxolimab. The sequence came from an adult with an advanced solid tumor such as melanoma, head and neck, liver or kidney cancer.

CDR3 residues: CASSPSATGETQYF. The CDR3 coding sequence is TGTGCCAGCTCACCTTCCGCCACCGGGGAGACCCAGTACTTC. This chain uses TRBV18 with TRBJ2-5; no firm D call. V was shortened by 3 bases and J by 5 bases, with 13 bases between the two germline ends. CDR3 length: 14 amino acids. Germline values: CDR1 KGHSH, CDR2 LQKENI.